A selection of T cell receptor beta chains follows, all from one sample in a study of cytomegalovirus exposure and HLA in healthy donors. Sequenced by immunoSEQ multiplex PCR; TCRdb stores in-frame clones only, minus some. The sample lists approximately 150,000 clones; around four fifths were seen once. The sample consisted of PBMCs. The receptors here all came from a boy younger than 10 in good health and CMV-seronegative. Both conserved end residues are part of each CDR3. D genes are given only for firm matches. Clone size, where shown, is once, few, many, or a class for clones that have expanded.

CDR3nt: TGTGCCAGCAGCCTCGACAGTCGTTACAGGAACACTGAAGCTTTCTTT
CDR3aa: CASSLDSRYRNTEAFF
v_gene: TRBV7-2
abundance: once
j_gene: TRBJ1-1
d_gene: NA

CDR3nt: TGTGCCAGTAGTTTAGCGGTCGCCTCCTACAATGAGCAGTTCTTC
CDR3aa: CASSLAVASYNEQFF
v_gene: TRBV19
abundance: once
j_gene: TRBJ2-1
d_gene: NA

CDR3nt: TGTGCCAGCAGCTCGACAGGAACTAATGAAAAACTGTTTTTT
CDR3aa: CASSSTGTNEKLFF
v_gene: TRBV7-2
abundance: NA
j_gene: TRBJ1-4
d_gene: NA

CDR3nt: TGTGCTAGCGAGGCAGTTTCGGGCTACACCTTC
CDR3aa: CASEAVSGYTF
v_gene: TRBV9
abundance: NA
j_gene: TRBJ1-2
d_gene: NA

CDR3nt: TGTGCCAGCAGCCCTCAAGGACAGAACTATGGCTACACCTTC
CDR3aa: CASSPQGQNYGYTF
v_gene: TRBV5-4
abundance: NA
j_gene: TRBJ1-2
d_gene: NA

CDR3nt: TGTGCCAGTACCATGGGGGGACAGTCTAATGAAAAACTGTTTTTT
CDR3aa: CASTMGGQSNEKLFF
v_gene: TRBV19
abundance: NA
j_gene: TRBJ1-4
d_gene: TRBD1

CDR3nt: TGTGCCAGCAGCTCCGGGACAGGAGACTACGAGCAGTACTTC
CDR3aa: CASSSGTGDYEQYF
v_gene: TRBV7-2
abundance: NA
j_gene: TRBJ2-7
d_gene: TRBD1

CDR3nt: TGTGCCAGCAGCTTACAGACAGGGAGCAATTCACCCCTCCACTTT
CDR3aa: CASSLQTGSNSPLHF
v_gene: TRBV9
abundance: NA
j_gene: TRBJ1-6
d_gene: TRBD1

CDR3nt: TGTGCCAGCAGCTCCCAGGAATACGAGCAGTACTTC
CDR3aa: CASSSQEYEQYF
v_gene: TRBV7-8
abundance: NA
j_gene: TRBJ2-7
d_gene: NA

CDR3nt: TGCGCCAGCAGCCCTATGGGTTCGGGCGAGCAGTACTTC
CDR3aa: CASSPMGSGEQYF
v_gene: TRBV4-3
abundance: NA
j_gene: TRBJ2-7
d_gene: NA

CDR3nt: TGCGCCAGCAGCCAAGTCGGAGGGAGAGGACCCTTCAATGAGCAGTTCTTC
CDR3aa: CASSQVGGRGPFNEQFF
v_gene: TRBV4-1
abundance: NA
j_gene: TRBJ2-1
d_gene: NA

CDR3nt: TGTGCCAGCACGAGCAGGGATAATTCACCCCTCCACTTT
CDR3aa: CASTSRDNSPLHF
v_gene: TRBV2
abundance: NA
j_gene: TRBJ1-6
d_gene: NA

CDR3nt: TGTGCCAGCTCACCACCCCCCTGGGTACAGGCTACTAACTATGGCTACACCTTC
CDR3aa: CASSPPPWVQATNYGYTF
v_gene: TRBV18
abundance: NA
j_gene: TRBJ1-2
d_gene: NA

CDR3nt: TGTGCCACCAGGGGCGGGAGCTCTGGGGCCAACGTCCTGACTTTC
CDR3aa: CATRGGSSGANVLTF
v_gene: TRBV15
abundance: NA
j_gene: TRBJ2-6
d_gene: TRBD2

CDR3nt: TGTGCCAGCAGAGAAGAGACAGGGGGCTATGGCTACACCTTC
CDR3aa: CASREETGGYGYTF
v_gene: TRBV6-4
abundance: NA
j_gene: TRBJ1-2
d_gene: TRBD1

CDR3nt: TGTGCCATCAGTGAGTATGCGAACAATTCACCCCTCCACTTT
CDR3aa: CAISEYANNSPLHF
v_gene: TRBV10-3
abundance: NA
j_gene: TRBJ1-6
d_gene: NA

CDR3nt: TGTGCCAGCAGTTCCCCCACGCAGGGGGGAAAGACCCAGTACTTC
CDR3aa: CASSSPTQGGKTQYF
v_gene: TRBV27
abundance: NA
j_gene: TRBJ2-5
d_gene: NA

CDR3nt: TGTGCCAGCAGCTCCTTGGACAGGGCCAACACCGGGGAGCTGTTTTTT
CDR3aa: CASSSLDRANTGELFF
v_gene: TRBV7-8
abundance: NA
j_gene: TRBJ2-2
d_gene: TRBD1

CDR3nt: TGTGCCAGTAGTATCATGTTGGGGGAGCTGTTTTTT
CDR3aa: CASSIMLGELFF
v_gene: TRBV19
abundance: NA
j_gene: TRBJ2-2
d_gene: NA

CDR3nt: TGCGCCAGCAGCCTGACAGGGGGTAGCACCGGGGAGCTGTTTTTT
CDR3aa: CASSLTGGSTGELFF
v_gene: TRBV4-3
abundance: NA
j_gene: TRBJ2-2
d_gene: TRBD1

CDR3nt: TGTGCCAGCAGCGCTGCTAGCGGGGGGGCCTACAATGAGCAGTTCTTC
CDR3aa: CASSAASGGAYNEQFF
v_gene: TRBV9
abundance: few
j_gene: TRBJ2-1
d_gene: TRBD2

CDR3nt: TGTGCCAGCAGCCGACAGGGGGCTTTATACGAGCAGTACTTC
CDR3aa: CASSRQGALYEQYF
v_gene: TRBV11-2
abundance: NA
j_gene: TRBJ2-7
d_gene: TRBD1

CDR3nt: TGTGCCAGCAGCCAGAACTCCAGGCGGACAGGGACCTACACCTTC
CDR3aa: CASSQNSRRTGTYTF
v_gene: TRBV5-4
abundance: NA
j_gene: TRBJ1-2
d_gene: TRBD1

CDR3nt: TGTGCCAGTAGTATAGACGAAATCACGACAAATGAGCAGTTCTTC
CDR3aa: CASSIDEITTNEQFF
v_gene: TRBV19
abundance: once
j_gene: TRBJ2-1
d_gene: NA

CDR3nt: TGTGCCAGCAGTTTTCCGGGGGAAATATACGAGCAGTACTTC
CDR3aa: CASSFPGEIYEQYF
v_gene: TRBV28
abundance: NA
j_gene: TRBJ2-7
d_gene: NA

CDR3nt: TGTGCCAGCAGCTTATACGGCGGGAAACAAGAGACCCAGTACTTC
CDR3aa: CASSLYGGKQETQYF
v_gene: TRBV7-6
abundance: NA
j_gene: TRBJ2-5
d_gene: NA

CDR3nt: TGCGCCAGCAGCTTGGTACCGGACAGCTCCTACGAGCAGTACTTC
CDR3aa: CASSLVPDSSYEQYF
v_gene: TRBV5-1
abundance: NA
j_gene: TRBJ2-7
d_gene: NA

CDR3nt: TGTGCCAGCAGTCGGGGGACAGGGGTAGATACGCAGTATTTT
CDR3aa: CASSRGTGVDTQYF
v_gene: TRBV11-2
abundance: NA
j_gene: TRBJ2-3
d_gene: TRBD1

CDR3nt: TGCGCCAGCAGCCAAGAGGCGGACTTGCCCTACGAGCAGTACTTC
CDR3aa: CASSQEADLPYEQYF
v_gene: TRBV4-3
abundance: NA
j_gene: TRBJ2-7
d_gene: NA

CDR3nt: TGTGCCAGCGTTGAGGGGACAGCACTCCAAGAGACCCAGTACTTC
CDR3aa: CASVEGTALQETQYF
v_gene: TRBV21-1
abundance: once
j_gene: TRBJ2-5
d_gene: NA

CDR3nt: TGTGCCTGGAAAGGGGGGGAGAACTATGGCTACACCTTC
CDR3aa: CAWKGGENYGYTF
v_gene: TRBV30
abundance: once
j_gene: TRBJ1-2
d_gene: NA

CDR3nt: TGCGCCAGCAGCCAAGATCAGTCGTCGAACACCGGGGAGCTGTTTTTT
CDR3aa: CASSQDQSSNTGELFF
v_gene: TRBV4-3
abundance: NA
j_gene: TRBJ2-2
d_gene: NA

CDR3nt: TGTGCCAGCAGCTTAGTAGGCCCCGGGACAGGGTACTACGAGCAGTACTTC
CDR3aa: CASSLVGPGTGYYEQYF
v_gene: TRBV7-8
abundance: NA
j_gene: TRBJ2-7
d_gene: TRBD1

CDR3nt: TGCGCCAGCAGCCTAATGGGCAGGGCCCGGGTCACCGGGGAGCTGTTTTTT
CDR3aa: CASSLMGRARVTGELFF
v_gene: TRBV4-1
abundance: NA
j_gene: TRBJ2-2
d_gene: NA

CDR3nt: TGTGCCACCAAAGGGCGGTTGACAGGTCCTGGGGACACTGAAGCTTTCTTT
CDR3aa: CATKGRLTGPGDTEAFF
v_gene: TRBV10-3
abundance: NA
j_gene: TRBJ1-1
d_gene: NA

CDR3nt: TGCGCCAGCAGCCGTGCCCTCGACAGGGAAGGGTATGTTGGCGGGGAGCTGTTTTTT
CDR3aa: CASSRALDREGYVGGELFF
v_gene: TRBV4-1
abundance: NA
j_gene: TRBJ2-2
d_gene: TRBD1

CDR3nt: TGTGCCAGCAGCAATGGGGGGGCGGGAGAGGGAACAGATACGCAGTATTTT
CDR3aa: CASSNGGAGEGTDTQYF
v_gene: TRBV21-1
abundance: NA
j_gene: TRBJ2-3
d_gene: NA

CDR3nt: TGTGCCAGCAGTGCACAGGGTGGACAGCCCCAGCATTTT
CDR3aa: CASSAQGGQPQHF
v_gene: TRBV6-4
abundance: NA
j_gene: TRBJ1-5
d_gene: NA

CDR3nt: TGCAGCGCAATCCCGGGACAGGGGGCAGGAAACACCATATATTTT
CDR3aa: CSAIPGQGAGNTIYF
v_gene: TRBV29-1
abundance: few
j_gene: TRBJ1-3
d_gene: TRBD1

CDR3nt: TGTGCCAGCAGTAACAGGGTTCTATCACGCTACGAGCAGTACTTC
CDR3aa: CASSNRVLSRYEQYF
v_gene: TRBV5-6
abundance: NA
j_gene: TRBJ2-7
d_gene: NA

CDR3nt: TGTGCCAGCAGCGTACAGACAGGGGGCGCCTTCTCTGAAGCTTTCTTT
CDR3aa: CASSVQTGGAFSEAFF
v_gene: TRBV9
abundance: NA
j_gene: TRBJ1-1
d_gene: TRBD1

CDR3nt: TGCGCCAGCAAGACAGTAGTTACCTGGAACACTGAAGCTTTCTTT
CDR3aa: CASKTVVTWNTEAFF
v_gene: TRBV5-1
abundance: NA
j_gene: TRBJ1-1
d_gene: NA

CDR3nt: TGTGCCAGCAGTAGACTAGACGAGGCCAATGAGCAGTTCTTC
CDR3aa: CASSRLDEANEQFF
v_gene: TRBV6-1
abundance: few
j_gene: TRBJ2-1
d_gene: NA

CDR3nt: TGTGCCAGCAGCTTGCGGGCAGTAGAGACCCAGTACTTC
CDR3aa: CASSLRAVETQYF
v_gene: TRBV7-6
abundance: NA
j_gene: TRBJ2-5
d_gene: NA

CDR3nt: TGTGCCAGCAGCCCTCAGGGAAGTAGCAATCAGCCCCAGCATTTT
CDR3aa: CASSPQGSSNQPQHF
v_gene: TRBV9
abundance: NA
j_gene: TRBJ1-5
d_gene: NA

CDR3nt: TGTGCCAGCAGTTTGGGCGGGCGCGAAAAACTGTTTTTT
CDR3aa: CASSLGGREKLFF
v_gene: TRBV27
abundance: NA
j_gene: TRBJ1-4
d_gene: NA

CDR3nt: TGTGCCAGCAGCGTCCACGGTACAACTAATGAAAAACTGTTTTTT
CDR3aa: CASSVHGTTNEKLFF
v_gene: TRBV9
abundance: NA
j_gene: TRBJ1-4
d_gene: NA

CDR3nt: TGCGCCAGCAGCTTGGTAGGCGTAGGGGGACAGACCTATGGCTACACCTTC
CDR3aa: CASSLVGVGGQTYGYTF
v_gene: TRBV5-1
abundance: NA
j_gene: TRBJ1-2
d_gene: TRBD1